This T cell receptor beta chain comes out of a study of beta chain features in type 1 diabetes (dated by TCRdb to about 2018). With regard to the full study: Mean age, gender distribution, total cell number and subset yield were not different between patients and healthy donors. Across all samples, some 110,000,000 sorted cells were examined, and cell number per subset correlated strongly with RNA yield. In the study, recently diagnosed type 1 diabetes patients and matched healthy donors were compared on the TCRB repertoires of their sorted circulating CD4+ T cell subsets. Naive and central memory subsets were obtained from all 30 or so donors, but regulatory and stem cell-like memory subsets were isolated from only 8 patients and roughly 8 healthy donors.

The entire amount of isolated RNA was reverse transcribed using the High Capacity cDNA Reverse Transcription Kit, so the sequenced TCRB transcripts were expressed ones. Naive, central memory and regulatory T cell samples underwent deep immunoSEQ sequencing, averaging approximately 3.5 million total reads per sample. Sorted cells were lysed in RLT buffer, and RNA was extracted using DNase-treated RNeasy Micro or Mini kits according to cell number. Each cell subset was processed on its own to prevent cross-contamination, while patient and healthy donor samples were processed together. TCRB sequences were amplified from cDNA with the immunoSEQ multiplex PCR, producing 87-bp fragments spanning the CDR3 region. Amplicons were sequenced on the Illumina HiSeq platform. Processing in the source paper ran as follows. PCR bias was computationally corrected using synthetic template baselines, reads within Hamming distance 2 were collapsed, and singletons that could not be merged were discarded. Reads were aligned against IMGT to assign V, D and J genes, CDR3 length and insertions or deletions at six rearrangement sites. Within each subset, clonotype counts were normalized to sorted cell number, and only after that were true diversity and Gini coefficients computed with the tcR R package. The overlap coefficient, calculated on TCRB nucleotide sequences, was used to measure repertoire sharing. Out-of-frame TCRB sequences from naive cells were analyzed to stand in for the pre-selection repertoire. TCRdb took over this immuneACCESS table, retaining in-frame rearrangements with V and J assigned. Such tables are incomplete; in checked studies, under half of the missing clones stem from an unresolved V gene, and the remainder is unexplained. The V and J calls and the clone size are those of that table, but D and trimming were determined from the DNA. This sample gives 390,000 or so clones in total; around 14% of them show up just once. The ten most abundant clones make up roughly 0.038% of the sample.

What the study reported, not specific to this receptor: Type 1 diabetes patients showed a moderate but significant shortening of TCRB CDR3 length in all four CD4+ subsets. Naive, central memory and regulatory TCRB repertoires appeared to be more alike among patients than among healthy donors. PCR may preferentially amplify shorter templates, but because patient and control samples were amplified and corrected together, any resulting skew would affect both groups equally. HLA sub-analyses involved small numbers of individuals, so any influence of HLA type on TCRB rearrangement remained unresolved. At VDJ recombination sites, patients with type 1 diabetes made fewer insertions and deleted more nucleotides, a pattern implying thymic rearrangement abnormalities. Sequencing cDNA rather than genomic DNA could over-represent highly expressing activated cells, although activation and CD3 levels did not differ between groups.

V drops 4 bases and J drops 6 bases, leaving 7 bases in between. Via the germline V gene (reference sequence), CDR1 is LNHDA and CDR2 SQIVND. From cysteine to phenylalanine, the CDR3 is 12 amino acids long. Only the CDR3 part of the read is kept: 36 bases, read in frame from the first base. This clone was seen more than once but under ten times. Its antigen remains unidentified. Base qualities are not provided; no much larger clone lies one nucleotide away. Each donor gave one peripheral blood draw, averaging roughly 100 mL, which was collected into heparinised tubes. Naive, central memory, regulatory and stem cell-like memory CD4+ T cells were sorted on a BD FACSAria II using a panel including CD45RO, CCR7, CD25, CD127, CD95 and CD27. Every sorted population had a purity above 95%. PBMCs were separated immediately by Lymphoprep density gradient centrifugation and were stained directly, without being cultured. To minimize batch effects, samples were stained and sorted in pairs, one healthy donor with one patient per experiment.

The sequenced material came from naive CD4+ T cells from blood. Interpreted using the paper, the cell subset or site label stands for: true naive CD4+ T cells. The clonotype originates from a man under 40 in good health. The rearranged chain carries TRBV19 and TRBJ2-1, with TRBD2 tentatively as D gene (6 bases match). CDR3 protein: CASSRLVNEQFF. Here is the DNA: TGTGCCAGTAGTAGACTAGTCAATGAGCAGTTCTTC.